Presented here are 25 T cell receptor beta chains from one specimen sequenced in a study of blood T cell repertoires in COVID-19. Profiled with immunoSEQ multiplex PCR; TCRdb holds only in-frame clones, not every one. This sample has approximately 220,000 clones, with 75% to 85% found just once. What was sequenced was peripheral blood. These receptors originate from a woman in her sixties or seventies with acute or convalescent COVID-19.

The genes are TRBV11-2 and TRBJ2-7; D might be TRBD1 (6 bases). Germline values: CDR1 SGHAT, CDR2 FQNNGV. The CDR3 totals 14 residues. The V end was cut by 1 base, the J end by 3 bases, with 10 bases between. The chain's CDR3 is CASSLGEGGYEQYF. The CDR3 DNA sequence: TGTGCCAGCAGCTTAGGAGAAGGGGGCTACGAGCAGTACTTC.

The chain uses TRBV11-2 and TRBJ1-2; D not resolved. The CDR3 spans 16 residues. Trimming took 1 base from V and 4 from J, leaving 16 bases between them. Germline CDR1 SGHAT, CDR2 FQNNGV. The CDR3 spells CASSLGPSQAFYGYTF. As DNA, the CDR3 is TGTGCCAGCAGCTTAGGGCCGAGCCAGGCCTTCTATGGCTACACCTTC.

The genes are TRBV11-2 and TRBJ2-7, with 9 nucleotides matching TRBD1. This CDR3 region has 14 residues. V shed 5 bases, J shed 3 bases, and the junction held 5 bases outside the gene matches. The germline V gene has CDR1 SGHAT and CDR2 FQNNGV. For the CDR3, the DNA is TGTGCCAGCAGCCTGGGACAGGGCAACTACGAGCAGTACTTC. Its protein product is CASSLGQGNYEQYF.

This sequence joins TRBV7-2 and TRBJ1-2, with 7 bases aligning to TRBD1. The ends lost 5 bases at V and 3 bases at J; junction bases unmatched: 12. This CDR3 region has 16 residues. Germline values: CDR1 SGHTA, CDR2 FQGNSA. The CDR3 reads CASSPPPRQGYYGYTF. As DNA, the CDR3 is TGTGCCAGCAGCCCGCCCCCGAGACAGGGATACTATGGCTACACCTTC.

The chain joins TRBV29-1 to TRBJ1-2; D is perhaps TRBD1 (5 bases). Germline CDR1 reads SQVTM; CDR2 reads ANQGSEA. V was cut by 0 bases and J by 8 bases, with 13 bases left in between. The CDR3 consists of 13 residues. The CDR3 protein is CSVEDRVNGGYTF. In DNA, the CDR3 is TGCAGCGTTGAAGACAGGGTAAATGGGGGCTACACCTTC.

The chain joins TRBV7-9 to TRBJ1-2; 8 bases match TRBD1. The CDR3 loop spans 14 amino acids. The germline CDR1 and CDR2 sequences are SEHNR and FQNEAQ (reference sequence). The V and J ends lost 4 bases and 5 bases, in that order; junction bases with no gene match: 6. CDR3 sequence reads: CASSSSGGGYGYTF. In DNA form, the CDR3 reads TGTGCCAGCAGCTCCTCAGGGGGCGGGTATGGCTACACCTTC.

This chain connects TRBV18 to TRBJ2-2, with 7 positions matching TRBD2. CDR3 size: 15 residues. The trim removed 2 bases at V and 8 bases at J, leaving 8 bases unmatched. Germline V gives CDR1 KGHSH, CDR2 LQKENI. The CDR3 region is CASSPLAGEVGELFF. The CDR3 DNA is TGTGCCAGCTCACCATTGGCGGGAGAAGTAGGGGAGCTGTTTTTT.

The CDR3 coding sequence is TGCGCCAGCAGCTTTACGGGACAGGGTGGTGAAAAACTGTTTTTT. As protein: CASSFTGQGGEKLFF. The chain couples TRBV5-1 to TRBJ1-4; 9 bases match TRBD1. Trimming cost V 2 bases and J 7 bases; bases outside gene matches: 6. The germline gives CDR1 SGHRS, CDR2 YFSETQ. CDR3 size: 15 residues.

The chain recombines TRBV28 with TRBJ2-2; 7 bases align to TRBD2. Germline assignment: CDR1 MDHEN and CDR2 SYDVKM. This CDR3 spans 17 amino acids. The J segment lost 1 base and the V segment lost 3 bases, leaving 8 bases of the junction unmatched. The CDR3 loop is CASSLPGLAENTGELFF. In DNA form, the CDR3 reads TGTGCCAGCAGTTTGCCAGGGCTAGCGGAGAACACCGGGGAGCTGTTTTTT.

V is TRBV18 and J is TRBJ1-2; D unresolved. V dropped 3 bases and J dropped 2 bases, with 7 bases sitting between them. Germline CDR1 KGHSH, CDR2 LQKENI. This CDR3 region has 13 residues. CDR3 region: CASSPNINYGYTF. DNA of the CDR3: TGTGCCAGCTCACCTAACATAAACTATGGCTACACCTTC.

In nucleotides, the CDR3 is TGTGCCAGCAGCCAAGAGTCCAGGGGGTATGGCTACACCTTC. Its protein is CASSQESRGYGYTF. The chain couples TRBV3-1 (or the pseudogene TRBV3-2) to TRBJ1-2, with 7 bases that match TRBD1. This CDR3 contains 14 residues. In germline, CDR1 is LGHDT, CDR2 YNNKEL (reference sequence). V lost 0 bases to trimming and J lost 5 bases; unmatched junction nucleotides: 3.

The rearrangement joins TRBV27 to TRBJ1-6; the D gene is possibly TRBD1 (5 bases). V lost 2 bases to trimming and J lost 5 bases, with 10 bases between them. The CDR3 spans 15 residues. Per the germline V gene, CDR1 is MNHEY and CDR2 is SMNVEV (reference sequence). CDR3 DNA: TGTGCCAGCAGTTTACAAGGGGCTGATAATTCACCCCTCCACTTT. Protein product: CASSLQGADNSPLHF.

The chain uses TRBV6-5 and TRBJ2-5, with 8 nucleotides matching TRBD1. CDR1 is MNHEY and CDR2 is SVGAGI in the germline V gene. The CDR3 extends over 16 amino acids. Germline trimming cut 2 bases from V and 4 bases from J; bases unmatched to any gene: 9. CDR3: CASSYLSRGPVETQYF. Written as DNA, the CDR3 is TGTGCCAGCAGTTACCTCTCCAGGGGGCCGGTAGAGACCCAGTACTTC.

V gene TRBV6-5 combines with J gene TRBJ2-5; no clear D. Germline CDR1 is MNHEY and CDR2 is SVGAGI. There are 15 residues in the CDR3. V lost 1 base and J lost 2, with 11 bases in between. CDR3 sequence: CASSYFGPSQETQYF. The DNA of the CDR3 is TGTGCCAGCAGTTACTTTGGTCCCAGTCAAGAGACCCAGTACTTC.

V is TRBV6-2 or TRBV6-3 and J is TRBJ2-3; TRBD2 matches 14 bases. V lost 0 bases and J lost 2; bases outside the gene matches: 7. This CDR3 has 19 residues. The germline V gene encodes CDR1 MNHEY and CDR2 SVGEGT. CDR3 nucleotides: TGTGCCAGCAGTTACTCCGGACTAGCGGGGGGATTAATCACAGATACGCAGTATTTT. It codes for CASSYSGLAGGLITDTQYF.

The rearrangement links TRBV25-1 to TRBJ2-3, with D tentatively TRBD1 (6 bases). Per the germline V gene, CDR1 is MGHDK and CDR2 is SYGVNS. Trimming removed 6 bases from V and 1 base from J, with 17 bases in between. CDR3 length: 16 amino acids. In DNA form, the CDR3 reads TGTGCCAGCAGCAAACAGGGCGCCCTTCGCACAGATACGCAGTATTTT. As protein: CASSKQGALRTDTQYF.

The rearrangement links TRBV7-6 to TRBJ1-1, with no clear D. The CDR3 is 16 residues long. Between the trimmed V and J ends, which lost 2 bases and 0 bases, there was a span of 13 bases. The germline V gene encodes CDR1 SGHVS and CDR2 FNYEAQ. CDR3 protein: CASSLTAPQMNTEAFF. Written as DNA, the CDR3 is TGTGCCAGCAGCTTAACCGCCCCTCAGATGAACACTGAAGCTTTCTTT.

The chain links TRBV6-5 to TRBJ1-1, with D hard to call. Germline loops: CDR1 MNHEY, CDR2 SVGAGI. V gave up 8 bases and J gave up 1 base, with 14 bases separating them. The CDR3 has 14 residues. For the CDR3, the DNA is TGTGCCAGCTGGCGGCCAACGGGGAACACTGAAGCTTTCTTT. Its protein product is CASWRPTGNTEAFF.

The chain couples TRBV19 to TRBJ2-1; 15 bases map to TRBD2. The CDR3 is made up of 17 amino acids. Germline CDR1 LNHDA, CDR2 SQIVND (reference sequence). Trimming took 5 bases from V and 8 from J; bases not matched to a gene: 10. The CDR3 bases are TGTGCCAGTAGTTTGACCAGGACTAGCGGGGGGGTATATGAGCAGTTCTTC. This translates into CASSLTRTSGGVYEQFF.

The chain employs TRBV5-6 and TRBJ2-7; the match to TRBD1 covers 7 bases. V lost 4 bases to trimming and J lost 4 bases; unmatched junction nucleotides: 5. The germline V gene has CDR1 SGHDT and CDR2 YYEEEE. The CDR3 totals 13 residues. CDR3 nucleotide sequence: TGTGCCAGCAGCAGGGGACAGAATTACGAGCAGTACTTC. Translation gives CASSRGQNYEQYF. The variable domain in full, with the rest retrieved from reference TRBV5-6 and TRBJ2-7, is DAGVTQSPTHLIKTRGQQVTLRCSPKSGHDTVSWYQQALGQGPQFIFQYYEEEERQRGNFPDRFSGHQFPNYSSELNVNALLLGDSALYLCASSRGQNYEQYFGPGTRLTVT.

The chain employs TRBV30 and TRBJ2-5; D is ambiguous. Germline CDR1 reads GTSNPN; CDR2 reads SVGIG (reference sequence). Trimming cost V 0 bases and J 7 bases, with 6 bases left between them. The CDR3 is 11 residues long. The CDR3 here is CAWSVLGTQYF. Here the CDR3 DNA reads TGTGCCTGGAGTGTACTCGGGACCCAGTACTTC.

The DNA of the CDR3 is TGTGCCAGCAGCTCAAGGTGGGCAGGGCCCTACGAGCAGTACTTC. The encoded protein is CASSSRWAGPYEQYF. The chain links TRBV4-2 to TRBJ2-7, with TRBD1 as a possible D gene (5 bases). Trimming took off 5 bases at V and 2 bases at J, with 16 bases between the two ends. The germline V gene encodes CDR1 LGHNA and CDR2 YNFKEQ. This CDR3 has 15 amino acids.

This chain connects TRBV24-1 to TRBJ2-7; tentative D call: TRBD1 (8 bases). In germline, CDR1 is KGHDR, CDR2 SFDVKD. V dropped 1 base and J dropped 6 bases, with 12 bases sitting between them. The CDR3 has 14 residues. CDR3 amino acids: CATSDFTGGGEQYF. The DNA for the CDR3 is TGTGCCACCAGTGATTTTACAGGGGGGGGCGAGCAGTACTTC.

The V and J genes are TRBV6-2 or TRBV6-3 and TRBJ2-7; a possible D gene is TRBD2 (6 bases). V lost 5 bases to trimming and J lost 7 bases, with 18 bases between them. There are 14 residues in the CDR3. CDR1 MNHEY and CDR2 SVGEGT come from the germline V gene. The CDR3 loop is CASSTGDPLGEQYF. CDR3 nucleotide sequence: TGTGCCAGCAGTACGGGGGACCCTCTGGGGGAGCAGTACTTC.

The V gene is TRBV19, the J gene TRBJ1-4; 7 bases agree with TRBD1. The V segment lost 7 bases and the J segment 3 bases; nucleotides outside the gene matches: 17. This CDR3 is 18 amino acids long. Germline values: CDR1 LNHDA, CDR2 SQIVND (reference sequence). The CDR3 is CASIPFRDRDLPNEKLFF. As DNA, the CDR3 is TGTGCCAGTATTCCTTTCCGGGACAGAGACCTTCCTAATGAAAAACTGTTTTTT.